This TCR beta chain was documented in a study of T cell responses to AZD1222 COVID-19 vaccine (dated by TCRdb to the early 2020s). In the study overall: A total of 230 to 250 trial participants underwent TCR sequencing, of whom about 210 had received two doses of AZD1222 and 26 had received two doses of the MenACWY control vaccine. Enrollment into the trials was organized by age into subgroups of 18-55, 56-69 and 70-plus years, and those subgroups contained roughly 140, 27 and 60 TCR-sequenced participants, respectively. Study-level results and caveats: After two AZD1222 doses, spike-specific TCR breadth and depth were significantly higher than at day 0 and than in MenACWY recipients. Reportedly, almost half of the unique spike-specific TCRs recognized epitopes lying outside the regions that are mutated in the B.1.351 and B.1.1.7 variants. The 56-69-year group was small, and its depth increase did not reach significance, likely because of low power. Vaccine-associated CD4 TCRs spanned the whole spike protein, with dominant responses in regions 160-218 and 743-854. Conclusions about previously exposed vaccinees are limited because only five to seven AZD1222 recipients were SARS-CoV-2 seropositive at baseline. Because no samples from the day 14 peak response were available, repertoires could be characterized only after the peak T cell response. Participants were mostly white British, with more females than males. The authors suggested clonal diversity may have been underestimated.

The time point label here, explained by the study, means: about 28 days (+/-7) after the second vaccine dose. Because spike-specific TCR depth and breadth did not differ between the two schedules, AZD1222 recipients who got a second dose at roughly 4 weeks were pooled with those who got a second dose at roughly 12 weeks. Vaccinee samples were obtained from the UK trials COV001 and COV002, which included a single-blind randomized controlled phase 2/3 trial of AZD1222 (ChAdOx1 nCoV-19) in healthy adults. For TCRbeta chain sequencing, PBMC samples from trial participants were taken at day 0 and at day 28 after the second dose. The CDR3 regions of human TCRbeta chains were analyzed by immunosequencing. On the study's bioinformatics: Repertoire TCRs were checked for matches against a reference library of SARS-CoV-2-specific TCRs that had been generated using the MIRA antigen-specificity platform. Breadth was defined as the fraction of unique TCRs that were SARS-CoV-2-associated. Depth was defined as the fraction of total T cells that were SARS-CoV-2-associated. Each spike-specific TCR was assigned to its reactive spike region and to a CD4 or CD8 class using the MIRA data. Log10-transformed breadth and depth values were compared by one-way ANOVA with Sidak's multiple comparisons tests. In its TCRdb copy, this immuneACCESS table keeps in-frame sequences only and misses some clones. Where compared with another copy, unresolved V genes explain less than half of these, and the others have no known cause. V and J calls and clone size are as listed in that table; D and trimming were resolved from the DNA. The table for this sample lists about 84,000 clones; 80% to 90% of them were counted only once. Together, the top ten hold roughly 12% of the sample.

This clone was detected only a few times. There is no known antigen for this receptor. No quality values exist for individual bases; no much larger clone is one base distant. CDR1 and CDR2 were assigned from the germline V gene (reference sequence) as LNHNV and YYDKDF. The CDR3 holds 15 amino acids from the cysteine to the phenylalanine. Only the CDR3 portion is preserved as DNA: 45 bases, with reading frame beginning at the first base. This specimen was peripheral blood, taken 28 days after the second AZD1222 dose. The TCR was taken from an adult who received the AZD1222 COVID-19 vaccine. The chain links TRBV15 with TRBJ2-3; the D gene is perhaps TRBD2, from 5 matching bases. CDR3 loop: CAGVLRADVSDTQYF. At the DNA level, the sequence is TGTGCAGGCGTACTCCGAGCGGACGTCAGCGATACGCAGTATTTT.